These T cell receptor beta chains were read from a single sample in a study of T cells after yellow fever vaccination. TCRdb called the 5' RACE reads again in MiXCR, with one record for every CDR3 protein. Counted here are about 360,000 distinct CDR3 sequences, approximately 6% occurring once; the ten biggest clones make up approximately 16%. Sequenced material: PBMCs, taken 5 days after the yellow fever booster vaccination. These TCRs come from a man between 25 and 39 years old who received the YFV17D yellow fever vaccine. The CDR3 runs from the conserved cysteine through the conserved F or W. The order of the fields is V gene, clone size, J gene, D gene, CDR3 DNA, CDR3 protein. A D gene is named only where the DNA matches it firmly. For some rows the clone size is stated as once, few or many, or as a class when expanded; others skip it.

TRBV5-5	many	TRBJ1-1	NA	TGTGCCAGCAGCTTCCGGGTCGGCCAGGCCCCGTGGGGCACTGAAGCTTTCTTT	CASSFRVGQAPWGTEAFF
TRBV20-1	NA	TRBJ1-4	NA	TGCAGTGCTGCCGGTGGGCCGGGAGAAAAACTGTTTTTT	CSAAGGPGEKLFF
TRBV28	many	TRBJ2-2	NA	TGTGCCAGCAGCTTGCAGGACGGGGAGCTGTTTTTT	CASSLQDGELFF
TRBV7-8	many	TRBJ2-1	TRBD2	TGTGCCAGCAGCGGAGGGCCCGGGACTAGGTCTAATGAGCAGTTCTTC	CASSGGPGTRSNEQFF
TRBV6-1	few	TRBJ2-6	TRBD1	TGTGCCAGCACGCGTCAGACCGGGACAGGGAGCTCTGGGGCCAACGTCCTGACTTTC	CASTRQTGTGSSGANVLTF
TRBV14	NA	TRBJ2-2	NA	TGTGCCAGCAGCCAAGTTCAGAATACCGGGGAGCTGTTTTTT	CASSQVQNTGELFF
TRBV7-2	few	TRBJ2-3	NA	TGTGCCAGCAGCTTCGCCCAAGATACGCAGTATTTT	CASSFAQDTQYF
TRBV9	NA	TRBJ2-1	NA	TGTGCCAGCGGGGCCTTAAGAGGGAGTTACAATGAGCAGTTCTTC	CASGALRGSYNEQFF
TRBV20-1	NA	TRBJ2-7	TRBD2	TGCAGTGCTAGAGCCCAGGTAGCGGGAGGACGCGAGCAGTACTTC	CSARAQVAGGREQYF
TRBV20-1	many	TRBJ2-3	TRBD2	TGCAGTGCTACCGGACTAGCGGGAACCTTCACCTTCACAGATACGCAGTATTTT	CSATGLAGTFTFTDTQYF
TRBV12-3/TRBV12-4	NA	TRBJ2-1	NA	TGTGCCAGCAGTTTGAGTCAGGGACGGAATGAGCAGTTCTTC	CASSLSQGRNEQFF
TRBV7-2	NA	TRBJ1-3	NA	TGTGCCAGCAGCTTAGACAAGAACACCATATATTTT	CASSLDKNTIYF
TRBV4-3	many	TRBJ2-1	NA	TGCGCCAGCAGCCAAGAAAGAACGGGAGAGACGCCCTCCTACAATGAGCAGTTCTTC	CASSQERTGETPSYNEQFF
TRBV5-1	many	TRBJ2-1	NA	TGCGCCAGCAGCTTCCGTGCAGAGAATGAGCAGTTCTTC	CASSFRAENEQFF
TRBV5-4	many	TRBJ2-1	NA	TGTGCCAGCAGCTTGGAAGAGAGAGAGTTCTTC	CASSLEEREFF
TRBV20-1	NA	TRBJ2-7	TRBD1	TGCAGTGCTACGGGACAGGGACCCTACGAGCAGTACTTC	CSATGQGPYEQYF
TRBV10-2	many	TRBJ2-2	NA	TGCGCCAGCAGTGAGCGCGGGACAAACACCGGGGAGCTGTTTTTT	CASSERGTNTGELFF
TRBV12-3/TRBV12-4	few	TRBJ2-3	NA	TGTGCCAGCAGTACAGGGAGCCTTAGCACAGATACGCAGTATTTT	CASSTGSLSTDTQYF
TRBV12-3/TRBV12-4	many	TRBJ2-7	TRBD2	TGTGCCAGCAGCCGACTAGCGGGCCCCTACGAGCAGTACTTC	CASSRLAGPYEQYF
TRBV20-1	few	TRBJ2-3	NA	TGCAGTGCTAGAGATAGCGGAAACACAGATACGCAGTATTTT	CSARDSGNTDTQYF
TRBV19	once	TRBJ2-5	NA	TGTGCCAGTAGTACTACAGGGACGGAGACCCAGTACTTC	CASSTTGTETQYF
TRBV27	few	TRBJ2-7	TRBD2	TGTGCCAGCAGCCCTTTTGGCGGGAGGCCCTACGAGCAGTACTTC	CASSPFGGRPYEQYF
TRBV3-1	NA	TRBJ2-1	TRBD2	TGTGTCAGCAGCCAGCCCTCTAGCGGGAGCTTCGCGCAGTTCTTC	CVSSQPSSGSFAQFF
TRBV28	few	TRBJ1-2	TRBD1	TGTGCCAGCAGTACTACCAGGGGGAATGGCTACACCTTC	CASSTTRGNGYTF
TRBV18	NA	TRBJ2-2	NA	TGTGCCAGCTCACCGAATGCGGTGAACACCGGGGAGCTGTTTTTT	CASSPNAVNTGELFF
TRBV11-2	many	TRBJ2-1	TRBD2	TGTGCCAGCAGCTTTGGGAGGGGCAATGAGCAGTTCTTC	CASSFGRGNEQFF
TRBV6-5	NA	TRBJ2-5	NA	TGTGCCAGCAGTTCCCTCGGACAGCGAGAAGAGACCCAGTACTTC	CASSSLGQREETQYF
TRBV7-4	many	TRBJ2-7	TRBD1	TGTGCCAGCAGCTTAAGGGACCGGTGGGGACAGGGGGTCAACGAGCAGTACTTC	CASSLRDRWGQGVNEQYF
TRBV11-2	NA	TRBJ2-3	TRBD2	TGTGCCAGCAGCTTAGTCCCTCTCCGACTAGCGGCTAGCACAGATACGCAGTATTTT	CASSLVPLRLAASTDTQYF